The entry that follows covers one T cell receptor beta chain sequence. Antigen unknown. This specimen belongs to a study of cytomegalovirus exposure and HLA in healthy donors. Study-level results: Clonal expansion, a later analysis showed, was greater in HLA-associated TCR beta chains than in equally common others. Donors belonging to an Asian-associated ancestry cluster reportedly showed fewer N-insertions in productive TCRs than the roughly 700-donor mean, according to what a later analysis found. From TCR beta sequences, most subjects' HLA-A and HLA-B alleles were reportedly predicted accurately. As immune exposure information, only CMV serostatus was available.

This CDR3 has 13 residues. Trimming shortened V by 0 bases and J by 5 bases, and 7 bases separated the two germline ends. Germline assignment: CDR1 MNHEY and CDR2 SMNVEV (reference sequence). Vbeta (60) and Jbeta (13) primers were used in the PCR. This table comes from immunoSEQ multiplex PCR, and its TCRdb copy is limited to in-frame clones, with some not included. The sample holds approximately 150,000 clones, 61% seen once. The sequence derives from a male donor in good health and CMV-seronegative. The chain uses TRBV27 and TRBJ1-1; unclear D gene. Sample: PBMCs. CDR3 region: CASSLSVYTEAFF. The DNA for the CDR3 is TGTGCCAGCAGTTTATCCGTATATACTGAAGCTTTCTTT.